This T cell receptor (beta chain) was captured in a study of T cells in tuberculosis. The repertoire was sequenced with immunoSEQ multiplex PCR; TCRdb's copy has only in-frame clones and lacks some. This table holds 70,000 to 95,000 clones, just over 90% found once. Cells were sorted from thawed PBMC rested overnight and stained with GMM-loaded CD1B tetramer, viability dye and anti-CD3. The lipid loaded on the CD1B tetramers was C32 glucose monomycolate from Rhodococcus equi. CDR1 MNHEY and CDR2 SVGAGI come from the germline V gene. The CDR3 is made up of 15 amino acids. With 4 bases clipped from V and 2 bases from J, the junction kept 1 base outside the gene matches.

The sequencing sample was made of CD1b-GMM tetramer-negative cells sorted from PBMCs. The chain recombines TRBV6-5 with TRBJ2-3; 12 positions match TRBD2. The receptor comes from an adult woman with latent tuberculosis. The DNA of the CDR3 is TGTGCCAGCAGTTGGACTAGCGGGGACACAGATACGCAGTATTTT. Encoded protein: CASSWTSGDTDTQYF.